The 26 T cell receptor beta chains below all came from one sample that was sequenced in a study of monozygotic twins with cystic fibrosis. The method was immunoSEQ multiplex PCR; TCRdb's version includes in-frame clones alone and lacks a portion of them. The data contain around 30,000 clones, roughly nine tenths of them seen just once; the ten biggest clones take up around 0.57%. Material for sequencing was blood. Receptors originate from a girl aged 2 to 10 with cystic fibrosis.

The chain uses TRBV2 and TRBJ1-2, with 9 bases aligning to TRBD1. Germline CDR1 SNHLY, CDR2 FYNNEI. Trimming removed 5 bases from V and 3 bases from J; junction bases left unmatched: 4. The CDR3 is 14 amino acids. DNA of the CDR3: TGTGCCAGCAGTTGGACAGGGGTGGACTATGGCTACACCTTC. Residues: CASSWTGVDYGYTF.

The V call is TRBV9, the J call TRBJ2-1, with 10 bases lining up with TRBD2. V lost 3 bases and J lost 7; bases outside the gene matches: 4. Germline V gives CDR1 SGDLS, CDR2 YYNGEE. The CDR3 spans 14 residues. CDR3 in DNA: TGTGCCAGCAGCGCTGTAGCGGGGGGTAATGAGCAGTTCTTC. Residues: CASSAVAGGNEQFF.

The chain joins TRBV21-1 to TRBJ2-7; TRBD1, the D gene given by the table, was not confirmed from the DNA. TRBV21-1 is reported as a pseudogene. The length of the CDR3 is 13 residues. CDR3: CASSKWDSYEQYF. The CDR3 coding sequence is TGTGCCAGCAGCAAGTGGGACAGTTACGAGCAGTACTTC.

This chain uses TRBV5-6 with TRBJ1-1, with 8 nucleotides matching TRBD1. Germline loops: CDR1 SGHDT, CDR2 YYEEEE. The V gene end was trimmed by 4 bases and the J gene end by 3 bases; junction bases not matched to a gene: 5. The CDR3 spans 14 residues. As DNA, the CDR3 is TGTGCCAGCAGCGGGGACAGGCGGTACACTGAAGCTTTCTTT. It translates to CASSGDRRYTEAFF.

This clone was found once. This chain connects TRBV15 to TRBJ2-1, with 9 bases identical to TRBD2. The trim removed 8 bases at V and 2 bases at J, leaving 7 bases unmatched. The CDR3 sequence is 15 residues long. The germline CDR1 and CDR2 sequences are LNHNV and YYDKDF (reference sequence). In DNA form, the CDR3 reads TGTGCCACCCTCCCAGCGGGGGGCCCCTACAATGAGCAGTTCTTC. Amino acids: CATLPAGGPYNEQFF.

This clone was observed a single time. The chain couples TRBV9 to TRBJ2-5; 7 positions match TRBD1. The V gene end was trimmed by 4 bases and the J gene end by 2 bases; junction bases not matched to a gene: 8. Germline CDR1 reads SGDLS; CDR2 reads YYNGEE. This CDR3 spans 15 amino acids. CDR3 loop: CASSPRRDRQETQYF. The CDR3 DNA sequence: TGTGCCAGCAGCCCGAGAAGGGACAGACAAGAGACCCAGTACTTC.

The gene calls are TRBV5-1 and TRBJ1-1, with D possibly being TRBD1 (5 bases). Per the germline V gene, CDR1 is SGHRS and CDR2 is YFSETQ. The CDR3 runs 15 residues. V lost 1 base, J lost 3 bases, and 13 bases lay in between. Here the CDR3 reads CASSLRGWGDTEAFF. The CDR3 DNA follows: TGCGCCAGCAGCTTGCGGGGTTGGGGGGACACTGAAGCTTTCTTT.

V usage is TRBV5-6 and J usage is TRBJ2-1; D is perhaps TRBD2 (6 bases). With 4 bases removed from V and 8 bases from J, the gap between germline ends came to 16 bases. Germline CDR1 and CDR2: SGHDT and YYEEEE. CDR3 length equals 14 residues. The CDR3 nucleotides are TGTGCCAGCAGCCTCCCTGGGAGGTTCGATGAGCAGTTCTTC. This gives the protein CASSLPGRFDEQFF.

The gene calls are TRBV6-1 and TRBJ1-1; D remains ambiguous. The CDR3 loop spans 14 amino acids. With 6 bases removed from V and 1 base from J, the gap between germline ends came to 12 bases. Per germline, CDR1 MNHNS and CDR2 SASEGT. The CDR3, as DNA: TGTGCCAGCAGCCCCAGGATAGGGAACACTGAAGCTTTCTTT. This sequence encodes CASSPRIGNTEAFF.

The chain has TRBV4-1 and TRBJ2-7; 7 bases align to TRBD2. The CDR3 extends over 15 amino acids. Unmatched junction bases numbered 15, after V lost 8 bases and J lost 5 bases. CDR1 and CDR2 (germline): MGHRA, YSYEKL. For the CDR3, the DNA is TGCGCCAGCGCATCAACGGGGGGTTCTCGAGACGAGCAGTACTTC. This gives the protein CASASTGGSRDEQYF.

Comments on this clone: At the DNA level, this CDR3 is encoded by other sequences in the same sample as well. The chain has TRBV30 and TRBJ1-5, with TRBD1 as a possible D gene (5 bases). V dropped 3 bases and J dropped 4 bases, with 10 bases sitting between them. In germline, CDR1 is GTSNPN, CDR2 SVGIG (reference sequence). The CDR3 is made up of 13 amino acids. The CDR3 DNA reads TGTGCCTGGAGCCAGGGTGGAAATCAGCCCCAGCATTTT. This translates into CAWSQGGNQPQHF. The whole variable domain, filled in from reference TRBV30 and TRBJ1-5, reads SQTIHQWPATLVQPVGSPLSLECTVEGTSNPNLYWYRQAAGRGLQLLFYSVGIGQISSEVPQNLSASRPQDRQFILSSKKLLLSDSGFYLCAWSQGGNQPQHFGDGTRLSIL.

The chain recombines TRBV19 with TRBJ2-5, with 8 bases that match TRBD1. The J segment lost 0 bases and the V segment lost 7 bases, leaving 1 base of the junction unmatched. The CDR3 spans 13 residues. Germline CDR1 reads LNHDA; CDR2 reads SQIVND (reference sequence). The CDR3: CASTGQDQETQYF. In DNA form, the CDR3 reads TGTGCCAGTACGGGACAGGACCAAGAGACCCAGTACTTC.

The gene calls are TRBV7-2 and TRBJ2-7; D is uncertain. V was pared by 1 base and J by 3 bases, with 4 bases between. CDR3 length: 12 amino acids. Per the germline V gene, CDR1 is SGHTA and CDR2 is FQGNSA. CDR3 sequence: CASSLGRYEQYF. CDR3 sequence (DNA): TGTGCCAGCAGCTTAGGTCGCTACGAGCAGTACTTC.

This sequence joins TRBV29-1 and TRBJ2-3, with D possibly being TRBD2 (5 bases). Germline V gene data show CDR1 as SQVTM and CDR2 as ANQGSEA. V was shortened by 1 base and J by 4 bases, with 12 bases between the two germline ends. This CDR3 region has 14 residues. The CDR3 DNA reads as TGCAGCGTTGAAGGGTATCCCGGGGCAGATACGCAGTATTTT. Translation: CSVEGYPGADTQYF.

V gene TRBV30 combines with J gene TRBJ1-1; weak D call: TRBD1 (5 bases). CDR1 is GTSNPN, CDR2 SVGIG, per germline (reference sequence). The CDR3 loop spans 13 amino acids. V gave up 4 bases and J gave up 4 bases, with 13 bases separating them. The CDR3 sequence is CAWIRGGATEAFF. CDR3 nucleotides: TGTGCCTGGATCCGGGGGGGAGCCACTGAAGCTTTCTTT. Together with reference TRBV30 and TRBJ1-1, the CDR3 gives the full variable domain: SQTIHQWPATLVQPVGSPLSLECTVEGTSNPNLYWYRQAAGRGLQLLFYSVGIGQISSEVPQNLSASRPQDRQFILSSKKLLLSDSGFYLCAWIRGGATEAFFGQGTRLTVV.

V is TRBV4-3 and J is TRBJ2-4; no clear D gene. The CDR3 spans 14 residues. In germline, CDR1 is LGHNA, CDR2 YSLEER. Trimming cost V 4 bases and J 3 bases, with 10 bases left between them. CDR3 sequence (DNA): TGCGCCAGCAGCCCTTGGCCGTTCAAAAACATTCAGTACTTC. This translates into CASSPWPFKNIQYF.

The chain uses TRBV5-1 and TRBJ1-2; TRBD1 matches at 10 bases. This CDR3 has 16 residues. CDR1 is SGHRS, CDR2 YFSETQ, per germline. The ends lost 4 bases at V and 4 bases at J; junction bases unmatched: 10. CDR3 sequence reads: CASSPRDRGTVYGYTF. DNA for the CDR3: TGCGCCAGCAGCCCCCGGGACAGGGGAACTGTCTATGGCTACACCTTC.

The rearrangement links TRBV5-4 to TRBJ1-2; no reliable D call. The germline V and J ends were trimmed by 3 bases and 3 bases, with 6 bases remaining between them. The CDR3 is 12 residues long. The V gene's germline CDR1 is SGHNT and CDR2 YYREEE (reference sequence). CDR3 protein: CASSSDDYGYTF. CDR3 DNA sequence: TGTGCCAGCAGCTCGGACGACTATGGCTACACCTTC.

This sequence joins TRBV20-1 and TRBJ2-7; D is perhaps TRBD1 or TRBD2 (5 bases each). The germline V gene encodes CDR1 DFQATT and CDR2 SNEGSKA (reference sequence). There are 10 residues in the CDR3. Trimming pared 5 bases from V and 7 bases from J, leaving 9 bases between. CDR3 protein: CSARWGEQYF. In DNA form, the CDR3 reads TGCAGTGCTCGTTGGGGGGAGCAGTACTTC.

A few counts support this clone. The rearrangement joins TRBV11-3 to TRBJ1-1, with a weak D call TRBD1 (5 bases). The V end was cut by 1 base, the J end by 5 bases, with 11 bases between. The CDR3 is 14 residues long. Germline V gives CDR1 SGHNT, CDR2 YENEEA. CDR3 bases: TGTGCCAGCAGCTTAGCCCCCTCAGGGACTGAAGCTTTCTTT. Translated, it gives CASSLAPSGTEAFF.

J is TRBJ1-1 and V is TRBV5-1; possibly TRBD1 for D (6 bases). From germline, CDR1 is SGHRS and CDR2 YFSETQ. The V gene lost 0 bases and the J gene lost 1 base, with 13 bases spanning the gap. The CDR3 length is 16 residues. CDR3: CASSLEQLTGNTEAFF. CDR3 in DNA: TGCGCCAGCAGCTTGGAGCAGTTGACAGGGAACACTGAAGCTTTCTTT.

The chain is built from TRBV18 and TRBJ2-1; D is unresolved. This CDR3 has 12 amino acids. The germline gives CDR1 KGHSH, CDR2 LQKENI. V shed 5 bases and J shed 5 bases, with 7 bases lying between them. CDR3 DNA sequence: TGTGCCAGCTCAGCCAACGACAATGAGCAGTTCTTC. It encodes CASSANDNEQFF.

J is TRBJ2-1 and V is TRBV5-1; TRBD2 is a possible D gene (7 bases). This CDR3 has 16 amino acids. The V end lost 2 bases, the J end lost 5 bases, and 17 bases lay between the germline ends. Germline lookup yields CDR1 SGHRS and CDR2 YFSETQ. CDR3 nucleotide sequence: TGCGCCAGCAGCTTCCCCTCGGGGGGCCGCAACAATGAGCAGTTCTTC. Translated, it gives CASSFPSGGRNNEQFF. Drawing the rest from reference TRBV5-1 and TRBJ2-1, the complete variable domain is KAGVTQTPRYLIKTRGQQVTLSCSPISGHRSVSWYQQTPGQGLQFLFEYFSETQRNKGNFPGRFSGRQFSNSRSEMNVSTLELGDSALYLCASSFPSGGRNNEQFFGPGTRLTVL.

This clone was seen just once. V and J are TRBV4-1 and TRBJ1-1; D is possibly TRBD1 (6 bases). Germline CDR1 reads MGHRA; CDR2 reads YSYEKL. The CDR3 runs 16 residues. V lost 4 bases and J lost 5, with 20 bases in between. CDR3 region: CASSPSEMGAETEAFF. The CDR3 DNA sequence: TGCGCCAGCAGCCCATCAGAGATGGGGGCGGAGACTGAAGCTTTCTTT.

V and J are TRBV4-2 and TRBJ2-3, with 15 bases aligning to TRBD2. There are 19 residues in the CDR3. CDR1 is LGHNA and CDR2 is YNFKEQ in the germline V gene. Trimming took 0 bases from V and 3 from J; bases not matched to a gene: 7. DNA for the CDR3: TGTGCCAGCAGCCAAGATGGGACTAGCGGGGGGACAATAACAGATACGCAGTATTTT. This encodes CASSQDGTSGGTITDTQYF.

The J gene is TRBJ1-2, the V gene TRBV7-8; D remains unclear. The length of the CDR3 is 12 residues. Germline V CDR1 and CDR2: SGHVS, FQNEAQ. With 3 bases removed from V and 6 bases from J, the gap between germline ends came to 8 bases. The CDR3 sequence is CASSFVRDGYTF. CDR3 bases: TGTGCCAGCAGCTTCGTGAGGGATGGCTACACCTTC.